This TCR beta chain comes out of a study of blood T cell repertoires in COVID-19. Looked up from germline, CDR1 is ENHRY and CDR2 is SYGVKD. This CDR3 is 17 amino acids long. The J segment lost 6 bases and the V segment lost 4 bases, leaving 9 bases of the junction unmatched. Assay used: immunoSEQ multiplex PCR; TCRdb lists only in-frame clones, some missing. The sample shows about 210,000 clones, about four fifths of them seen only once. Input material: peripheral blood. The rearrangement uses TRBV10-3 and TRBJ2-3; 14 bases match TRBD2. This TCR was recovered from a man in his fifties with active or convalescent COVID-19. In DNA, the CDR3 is TGTGCCATCAGTGTGATGACTAGCGGGGGGGCCACGGATACGCAGTATTTT. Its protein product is CAISVMTSGGATDTQYF.